One sample yielded the 4 T cell receptor beta chains listed below, sequenced in a study of beta chain features in type 1 diabetes (dated by TCRdb to between 2017 and 2018). The library was obtained by the immunoSEQ multiplex PCR assay. The High Capacity cDNA Reverse Transcription Kit was used to reverse transcribe all of the isolated RNA, meaning that expressed TCRB transcripts were what got sequenced. This is the immuneACCESS table as TCRdb keeps it, with only in-frame sequences that have V and J called. A part of the clones is gone; compared with another copy, unresolved V genes explain less than half, and the rest is unexplained. The sample table shows approximately 300,000 clones, and about 11% are seen once. The top ten hold 0.015% of the sample. Sequencing input: naive CD4+ T cells from blood. This specimen's cell subset or site label, per the study, means: true naive CD4+ T cells. The receptors shown here come from a young woman in good health.

In this sample, this clone turned up a few times. This chain links TRBV7-9 with TRBJ2-3; no reliable D call. The CDR3 has 13 residues. Trimming stripped 3 bases from V and 3 bases from J, with 7 bases between. CDR1 and CDR2 (germline): SEHNR, FQNEAQ (reference sequence). The CDR3 loop is CASSFDITDTQYF. CDR3 nucleotide sequence: TGTGCCAGCAGCTTCGACATTACAGATACGCAGTATTTT. Full variable domain (missing parts from reference TRBV7-9 and TRBJ2-3): DTGVSQNPRHKITKRGQNVTFRCDPISEHNRLYWYRQTLGQGPEFLTYFQNEAQLEKSRLLSDRFSAERPKGSFSTLEIQRTEQGDSAMYLCASSFDITDTQYFGPGTRLTVL.

In this sample, this clone turned up a few times. The chain has TRBV29-1 and TRBJ2-1; tentatively, D is TRBD1 (5 bases). The CDR3 sequence is 13 residues long. In germline, CDR1 is SQVTM, CDR2 ANQGSEA. V lost 7 bases and J 0 bases, leaving 10 bases between the germline ends. This CDR3 is CSAWTFSYNEQFF. The CDR3 nucleotides are TGCAGCGCCTGGACATTCTCCTACAATGAGCAGTTCTTC.

This clone was recorded a few times. The chain employs TRBV29-1 and TRBJ1-1, with D maybe TRBD1 (5 bases). V shed 7 bases and J shed 6 bases, with 12 bases lying between them. There are 11 residues in the CDR3. Germline V lookup: CDR1 SQVTM, CDR2 ANQGSEA. The CDR3 DNA sequence: TGCAGCGGACACGGGGGTTCTGAAGCTTTCTTT. Translating it yields CSGHGGSEAFF.

In this sample, this clone turned up once. V and J are TRBV6-1 and TRBJ2-7; a possible D gene is TRBD2 (5 bases). This CDR3 region has 14 residues. V shed 3 bases and J shed 1 base, with 10 bases lying between them. Germline V CDR1 and CDR2: MNHNS, SASEGT. The CDR3 sequence is CASSDFGISYEQYF. Written as DNA, the CDR3 is TGTGCCAGCAGTGATTTCGGGATTTCCTACGAGCAGTACTTC.